One and the same sample provided the 9 T cell receptor beta chains below, sequenced in a study of blood T cell repertoires in COVID-19 (dated by TCRdb to the early 2020s). The receptor library was made with the immunoSEQ multiplex PCR assay. In TCRdb, the immuneACCESS table is reduced to in-frame sequences with V and J assigned. These tables do not hold every clone; where another copy was compared, an unresolved V gene accounts for under half, and the others remain unexplained. In all, the sample holds 65,000 to 90,000 clones, and around 90% of those were seen once. The ten largest clones add up to roughly a tenth of the sample. The source material was peripheral blood. The receptors shown here come from a woman aged 18-29 years with acute or convalescent COVID-19.

The chain recombines TRBV5-8 with TRBJ2-6; 9 nucleotides align to TRBD1. Germline assignment: CDR1 SGHTS and CDR2 YDEGEE. J was trimmed by 2 bases and V by 3 bases; bases with no gene match: 0. The CDR3 spans 15 residues. CDR3 nucleotide sequence: TGTGCCAGCAGCTGGGACAGGGCTGGGGCCAACGTCCTGACTTTC. Translation gives CASSWDRAGANVLTF. Complete variable domain (other parts from reference TRBV5-8 and TRBJ2-6): EAGVTQSPTHLIKTRGQQATLRCSPISGHTSVYWYQQALGLGLQFLLWYDEGEERNRGNFPPRFSGRQFPNYSSELNVNALELEDSALYLCASSWDRAGANVLTFGAGSRLTVL.

The rearrangement joins TRBV2 to TRBJ2-3, with 7 bases matching TRBD2. V gave up 4 bases and J gave up 0 bases; unmatched junction bases: 1. In germline, CDR1 is SNHLY, CDR2 FYNNEI. This CDR3 is 14 amino acids long. Here the CDR3 DNA reads TGTGCCAGCAGTGCGGGGGGAAGCACAGATACGCAGTATTTT. This gives the protein CASSAGGSTDTQYF.

This chain links TRBV6-1 with TRBJ2-4; D call uncertain. Germline-derived CDR1 and CDR2 are MNHNS and SASEGT. V shed 0 bases and J shed 0 bases, with 15 bases lying between them. The CDR3 totals 18 residues. The CDR3 bases are TGTGCCAGCAGTGAAGCACCAGACCTACAGTTAGCCAAAAACATTCAGTACTTC. Protein sequence: CASSEAPDLQLAKNIQYF.

This chain joins TRBV2 and TRBJ1-1; 10 positions agree with TRBD1. Losses at the gene ends were 5 bases for V and 3 bases for J; bases not matched to a gene: 3. The CDR3 runs 14 residues. The V gene's germline CDR1 is SNHLY and CDR2 FYNNEI. Written as DNA, the CDR3 is TGTGCCAGCAGTATAGGACAGGGGGACACTGAAGCTTTCTTT. Amino acids: CASSIGQGDTEAFF.

The chain has TRBV30 and TRBJ1-6; 8 nucleotides line up with TRBD1. This CDR3 has 13 residues. Germline values: CDR1 GTSNPN, CDR2 SVGIG (reference sequence). J gave up 10 bases and V 5 bases, and 7 bases lay outside the gene matches. The chain's CDR3 is CAWDRGDGSPLHF. The CDR3 DNA reads as TGTGCCTGGGACAGGGGAGACGGGTCACCCCTCCACTTT.

The V gene is TRBV2, the J gene TRBJ1-5, with D possibly matching TRBD1 (5 bases). V was pared by 0 bases and J by 4 bases, with 10 bases between. This CDR3 is 15 amino acids long. Per germline, CDR1 SNHLY and CDR2 FYNNEI. For the CDR3, the DNA is TGTGCCAGCAGTGAAGCGAGACGGGGGAATCAGCCCCAGCATTTT. This gives the protein CASSEARRGNQPQHF.

This chain joins TRBV30 and TRBJ1-5; 9 bases map to TRBD1. Germline CDR1 is GTSNPN and CDR2 is SVGIG (reference sequence). V gave up 0 bases and J gave up 1 base; unmatched junction bases: 4. The CDR3 is 16 amino acids. The CDR3 region has the DNA TGTGCCTGGAGTGTAGGGACAGGGCACAGCAATCAGCCCCAGCATTTT. This encodes CAWSVGTGHSNQPQHF.

This sequence joins TRBV19 and TRBJ1-4; 7 bases are shared with TRBD1. CDR1 and CDR2 from the germline V gene are LNHDA and SQIVND (reference sequence). This CDR3 region has 17 residues. With 4 bases clipped from V and 3 bases from J, the junction kept 11 bases outside the gene matches. CDR3 amino acids: CASSKKTTGVANEKLFF. The CDR3 DNA follows: TGTGCCAGTAGTAAAAAAACTACAGGGGTCGCTAATGAAAAACTGTTTTTT. The full variable domain, in which reference TRBV19 and TRBJ1-4 provide the parts outside the CDR3, is DGGITQSPKYLFRKEGQNVTLSCEQNLNHDAMYWYRQDPGQGLRLIYYSQIVNDFQKGDIAEGYSVSREKKESFPLTVTSAQKNPTAFYLCASSKKTTGVANEKLFFGSGTQLSVL.

CDR3 loop: CASSRGDGAAIYGYTF. CDR3 in DNA: TGTGCCAGTAGTAGGGGGGACGGCGCAGCGATTTATGGCTACACCTTC. The chain recombines TRBV19 with TRBJ1-2; TRBD1 might be the D (5 bases). Trimming pared 4 bases from V and 5 bases from J, leaving 20 bases between. In germline, CDR1 is LNHDA, CDR2 SQIVND (reference sequence). The CDR3 sequence is 16 residues long.